Listed here is a single T cell receptor (beta chain). Antigen unknown. The CDR3 length is 16 residues. These data originate in a study of cytomegalovirus exposure and HLA in healthy donors. Study-wide results and caveats: The authors listed 164 TCR beta chains as cytomegalovirus-associated.

This PCR relied on a set of 60 Vbeta primers and 13 Jbeta primers. Measured with immunoSEQ multiplex PCR; TCRdb has only the in-frame clones, and not every one. The profile shows approximately 93,000 clones, 70% to 85% of them singletons. The receptor comes from a man aged 50 to 59 in good health and CMV-seronegative. V gene TRBV21-1 combines with J gene TRBJ1-2; the tabulated D call, TRBD1, remains unverified against the DNA. TRBV21-1 is a recognized pseudogene. The sequenced sample consisted of PBMCs. CDR3 sequence reads: CASSNYGTGRVNGYTF. The CDR3, as DNA: TGTGCCAGCAGCAACTATGGGACAGGGAGGGTGAATGGCTACACCTTC.